The rows below give T cell receptor beta chains drawn from one sample of a study of blood T cell repertoires in COVID-19. Only in-frame clones appear in the TCRdb table, and some are missing; sequencing was by immunoSEQ multiplex PCR. Of roughly 260,000 clones in the sample, about nine tenths are singletons; the top ten hold approximately 4%. The sequencing sample was made of peripheral blood. These receptors came from a man aged 55 to 70 who had recovered from COVID-19. Both conserved end residues are part of each CDR3. D genes are given only for firm matches. Some rows have no size entry. The others give once, few or many, or a class for an expanded clone.

clone_size cdr3_length j_call d_call v_call cdr3_nt cdr3_aa
many 16 TRBJ2-3 TRBD1 TRBV9 TGTGCCAGCAGCCCCGGGACAGCGCATGCCACAGATACGCAGTATTTT CASSPGTAHATDTQYF
NA 18 TRBJ1-2 NA TRBV12-5 TGTGCTAGTGGTTTGGACCCCGACACCAAGTCGACTAACTATGGCTACACCTTC CASGLDPDTKSTNYGYTF
NA 13 TRBJ2-7 NA TRBV12-3/TRBV12-4 TGTGCCAGCAGCCGCGGACCGAGTCGGGGGCAGTACTTC CASSRGPSRGQYF
NA 13 TRBJ2-7 NA TRBV15 TGTGCCACCAGCAGAGATGAGGATAGCGAGCAGTACTTC CATSRDEDSEQYF
NA 15 TRBJ2-1 TRBD2 TRBV6-5 TGTGCCAGCAGTTTAGCGGGGGGGGCGGGCAATGAGCAGTTCTTC CASSLAGGAGNEQFF
NA 13 TRBJ2-3 NA TRBV7-3 TGTGCCAGCAGGTCAGGGAGCACAGATACGCAGTATTTT CASRSGSTDTQYF
NA 14 TRBJ2-5 TRBD1 TRBV6-5 TGTGCCAGCAGATCGGGACAGTACCAAGAGACCCAGTACTTC CASRSGQYQETQYF
NA 15 TRBJ1-5 TRBD1 TRBV6-5 TGTGCCAGCAGTTACTCAGGGGGCGCGAATCAGCCCCAGCATTTT CASSYSGGANQPQHF
once 13 TRBJ1-6 NA TRBV6-5 TGTGCCGAAAACGAAGGACAGAATTCACCCCTCCACTTT CAENEGQNSPLHF
NA 16 TRBJ1-5 TRBD1 TRBV19 TGTGCCAGTAGTCTCCAGACAGGGGGCGGGCATCAGCCCCAGCATTTT CASSLQTGGGHQPQHF
NA 16 TRBJ1-4 NA TRBV15 TGTGCCACCAGCAGACCGGACAGCTCAACTAATGAAAAACTGTTTTTT CATSRPDSSTNEKLFF
NA 14 TRBJ1-4 NA TRBV9 TGTGCCAGCAGCGTAAGCGGGTCAGCTGAAAAACTGTTTTTT CASSVSGSAEKLFF
NA 15 TRBJ1-2 TRBD1 TRBV3-1/TRBV3-2 TGTGCCAGCAGCCAAGACCGGGACAGGGGGCGTGGCTACACCTTC CASSQDRDRGRGYTF
once 13 TRBJ2-7 NA TRBV12-3/TRBV12-4 TGTGCCAGCAGCCCGGGACTTCTCTACGAGCAGTACTTC CASSPGLLYEQYF
NA 16 TRBJ1-3 TRBD1 TRBV5-6 TGTGCCAGCAGCTTGGAGGGACAGGGGACTGGAAACACCATATATTTT CASSLEGQGTGNTIYF